This TCR beta chain was documented in a study of T cells in localized non-small cell lung cancer. Study results and caveats: Exceeding tumor, uninvolved adjacent lung had the highest T cell clonality.

Method: immunoSEQ multiplex PCR; TCRdb's copy keeps in-frame clones and lacks some. The data show 34,000 or so clones, 93% seen once. To note about this clone: Its antigen is not identified.

Trimming at V came to 0 bases and at J to 7 bases, leaving 5 bases not matched to a gene. Germline loops: CDR1 SGHRS, CDR2 YFSETQ. The CDR3 runs 15 residues. The chain links TRBV5-1 to TRBJ1-4, with 8 nucleotides matching TRBD1. The specimen was peripheral blood, collected before any cancer treatment. The sequence came from a female donor over 55 with stage I lung adenocarcinoma. CDR3: CASSLGQGKFEKLFF. CDR3 nucleotides: TGCGCCAGCAGCTTGGGACAGGGGAAATTTGAAAAACTGTTTTTT.